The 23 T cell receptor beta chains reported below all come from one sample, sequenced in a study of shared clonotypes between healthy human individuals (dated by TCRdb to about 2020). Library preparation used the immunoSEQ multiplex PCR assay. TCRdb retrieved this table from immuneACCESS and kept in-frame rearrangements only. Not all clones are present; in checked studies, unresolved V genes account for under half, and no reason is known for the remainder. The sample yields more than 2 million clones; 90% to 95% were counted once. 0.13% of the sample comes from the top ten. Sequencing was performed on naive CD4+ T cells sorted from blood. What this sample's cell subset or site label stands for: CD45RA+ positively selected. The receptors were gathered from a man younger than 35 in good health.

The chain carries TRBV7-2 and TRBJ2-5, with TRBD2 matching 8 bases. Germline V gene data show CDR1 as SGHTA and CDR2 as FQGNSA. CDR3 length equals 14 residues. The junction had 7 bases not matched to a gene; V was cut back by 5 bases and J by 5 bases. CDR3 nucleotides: TGTGCCAGCAGCCCAGAGACTAGCGCCGAGACCCAGTACTTC. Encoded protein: CASSPETSAETQYF. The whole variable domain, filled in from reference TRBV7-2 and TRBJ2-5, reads GAGVSQSPSNKVTEKGKDVELRCDPISGHTALYWYRQSLGQGLEFLIYFQGNSAPDKSGLPSDRFSAERTGGSVSTLTIQRTQQEDSAVYLCASSPETSAETQYFGPGTRLLVL.

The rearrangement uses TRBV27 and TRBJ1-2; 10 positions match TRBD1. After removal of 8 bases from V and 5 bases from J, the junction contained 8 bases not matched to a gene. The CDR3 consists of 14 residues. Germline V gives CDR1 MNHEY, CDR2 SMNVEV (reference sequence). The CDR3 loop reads CASGWGQGPYGYTF. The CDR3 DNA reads TGTGCCAGCGGTTGGGGACAGGGGCCATATGGCTACACCTTC.

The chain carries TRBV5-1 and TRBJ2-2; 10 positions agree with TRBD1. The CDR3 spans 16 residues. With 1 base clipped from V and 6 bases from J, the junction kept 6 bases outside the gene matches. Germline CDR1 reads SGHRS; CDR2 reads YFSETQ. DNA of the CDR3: TGCGCCAGCAGCTTGTCGGGACAGGGGTTGGCCGGGGAGCTGTTTTTT. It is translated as CASSLSGQGLAGELFF.

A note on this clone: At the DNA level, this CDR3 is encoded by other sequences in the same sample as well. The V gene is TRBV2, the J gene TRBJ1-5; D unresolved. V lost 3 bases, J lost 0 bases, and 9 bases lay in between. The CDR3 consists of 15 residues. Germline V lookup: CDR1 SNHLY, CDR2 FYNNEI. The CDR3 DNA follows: TGTGCCAGCAGTGAGGAACAGATTAGCAATCAGCCCCAGCATTTT. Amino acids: CASSEEQISNQPQHF. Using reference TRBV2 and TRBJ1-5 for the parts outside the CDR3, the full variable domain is EPEVTQTPSHQVTQMGQEVILRCVPISNHLYFYWYRQILGQKVEFLVSFYNNEISEKSEIFDDQFSVERPDGSNFTLKIRSTKLEDSAMYFCASSEEQISNQPQHFGDGTRLSIL.

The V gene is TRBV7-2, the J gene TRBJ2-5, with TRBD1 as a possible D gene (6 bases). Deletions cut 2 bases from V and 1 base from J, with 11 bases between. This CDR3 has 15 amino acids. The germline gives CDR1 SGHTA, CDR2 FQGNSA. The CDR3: CASSLRQGSQETQYF. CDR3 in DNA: TGTGCCAGCAGCTTACGCCAGGGGTCCCAAGAGACCCAGTACTTC.

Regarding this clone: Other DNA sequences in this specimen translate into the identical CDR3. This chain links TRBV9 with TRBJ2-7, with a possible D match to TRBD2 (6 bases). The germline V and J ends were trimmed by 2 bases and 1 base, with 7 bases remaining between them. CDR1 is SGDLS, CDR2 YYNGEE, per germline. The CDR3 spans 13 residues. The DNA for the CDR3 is TGTGCCAGCAGCGTGGGGGGATCCTACGAGCAGTACTTC. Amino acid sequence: CASSVGGSYEQYF.

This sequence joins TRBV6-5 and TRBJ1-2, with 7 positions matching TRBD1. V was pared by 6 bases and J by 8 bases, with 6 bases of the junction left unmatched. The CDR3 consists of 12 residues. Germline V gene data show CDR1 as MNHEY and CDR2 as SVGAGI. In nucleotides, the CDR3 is TGTGCCAGCAGATACCAGGGGGGCGGCTACACCTTC. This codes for CASRYQGGGYTF.

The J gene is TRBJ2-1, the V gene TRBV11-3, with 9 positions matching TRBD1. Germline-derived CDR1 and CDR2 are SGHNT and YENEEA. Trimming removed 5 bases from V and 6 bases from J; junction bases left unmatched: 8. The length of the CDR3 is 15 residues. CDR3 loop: CASSLQSTGGNEQFF. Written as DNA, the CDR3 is TGTGCCAGCAGCCTGCAATCGACAGGGGGCAATGAGCAGTTCTTC.

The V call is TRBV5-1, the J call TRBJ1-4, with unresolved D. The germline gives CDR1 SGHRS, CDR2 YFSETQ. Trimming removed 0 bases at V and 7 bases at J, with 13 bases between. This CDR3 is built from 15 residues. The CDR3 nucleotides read TGCGCCAGCAGCTTGGGTTCCCCCACAATTGAAAAACTGTTTTTT. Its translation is CASSLGSPTIEKLFF.

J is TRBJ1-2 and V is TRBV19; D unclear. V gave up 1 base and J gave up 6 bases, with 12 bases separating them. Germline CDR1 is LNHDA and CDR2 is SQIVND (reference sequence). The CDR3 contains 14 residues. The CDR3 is CASSIAQIANGYTF. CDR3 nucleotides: TGTGCCAGTAGTATAGCACAAATTGCAAATGGCTACACCTTC.

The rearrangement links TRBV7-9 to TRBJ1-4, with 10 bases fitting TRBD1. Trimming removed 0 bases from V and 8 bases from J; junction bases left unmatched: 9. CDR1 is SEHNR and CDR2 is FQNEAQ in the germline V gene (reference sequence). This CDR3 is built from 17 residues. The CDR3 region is CASSLAWGQGTDEKLFF. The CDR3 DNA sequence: TGTGCCAGCAGCTTAGCGTGGGGACAGGGGACGGACGAAAAACTGTTTTTT. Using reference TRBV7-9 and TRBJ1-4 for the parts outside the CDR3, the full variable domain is DTGVSQNPRHKITKRGQNVTFRCDPISEHNRLYWYRQTLGQGPEFLTYFQNEAQLEKSRLLSDRFSAERPKGSFSTLEIQRTEQGDSAMYLCASSLAWGQGTDEKLFFGSGTQLSVL.

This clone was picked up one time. DNA for the CDR3: TGCGCCAGCAGCTGGTCTAGTGGGGCGGGGGGGCCCCAGTACTTC. Its translation is CASSWSSGAGGPQYF. The chain has TRBV5-1 and TRBJ2-5, with 9 bases identical to TRBD2. The CDR3 consists of 15 residues. Trimming at V came to 3 bases and at J to 9 bases, leaving 12 bases not matched to a gene. CDR1 SGHRS and CDR2 YFSETQ come from the germline V gene.

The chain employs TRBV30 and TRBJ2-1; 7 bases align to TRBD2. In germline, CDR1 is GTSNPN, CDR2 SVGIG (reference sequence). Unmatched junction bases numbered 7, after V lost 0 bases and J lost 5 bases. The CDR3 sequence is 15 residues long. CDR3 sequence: CAWSVLAGNNNEQFF. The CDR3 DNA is TGTGCCTGGAGTGTTTTAGCGGGTAATAACAATGAGCAGTTCTTC.

CDR3 DNA: TGTGCCCTATGGACAGGGGTTAACGAGCAGTACTTC. It yields the protein CALWTGVNEQYF. The chain links TRBV30 to TRBJ2-7; 9 bases fit TRBD1. The V and J ends lost 8 bases and 5 bases, in that order; junction bases with no gene match: 7. Germline-derived CDR1 and CDR2 are GTSNPN and SVGIG (reference sequence). The CDR3 extends over 12 amino acids.

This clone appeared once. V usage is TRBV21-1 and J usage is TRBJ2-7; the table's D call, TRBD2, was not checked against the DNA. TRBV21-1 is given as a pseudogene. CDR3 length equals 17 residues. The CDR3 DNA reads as TGTGCCAGCAGCAAAGGTATAGGAGCGGGAGATCTGATCGAGCAGTACTTC. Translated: CASSKGIGAGDLIEQYF.

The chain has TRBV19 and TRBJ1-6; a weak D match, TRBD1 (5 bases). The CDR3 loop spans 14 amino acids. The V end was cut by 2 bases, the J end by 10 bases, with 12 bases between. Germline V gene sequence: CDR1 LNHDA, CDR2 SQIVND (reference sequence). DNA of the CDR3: TGTGCCAGTAGTATATTGGGAGGGGAGTCACCCCTCCACTTT. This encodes CASSILGGESPLHF.

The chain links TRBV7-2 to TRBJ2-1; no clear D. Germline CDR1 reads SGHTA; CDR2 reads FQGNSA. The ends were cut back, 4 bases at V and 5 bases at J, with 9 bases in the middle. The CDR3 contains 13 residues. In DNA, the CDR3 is TGTGCCAGCAGCTCCGGAAGTAACAATGAGCAGTTCTTC. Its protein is CASSSGSNNEQFF.

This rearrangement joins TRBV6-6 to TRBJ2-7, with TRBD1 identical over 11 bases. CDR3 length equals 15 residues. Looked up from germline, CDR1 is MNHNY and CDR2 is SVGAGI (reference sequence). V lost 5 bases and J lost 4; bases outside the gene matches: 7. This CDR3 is CASSMTGTGGYEQYF. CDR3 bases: TGTGCCAGCAGTATGACCGGGACAGGGGGTTACGAGCAGTACTTC.

CDR3 DNA sequence: TGTGCCAGCTCACCCCTTTTGGTTCGTAGTGGTGGCTACACCTTC. Translated, it gives CASSPLLVRSGGYTF. The chain links TRBV18 to TRBJ1-2; no definite D call. Germline values: CDR1 KGHSH, CDR2 LQKENI. The CDR3 consists of 15 residues. V lost 3 bases, J lost 7 bases, and 18 bases lay in between.

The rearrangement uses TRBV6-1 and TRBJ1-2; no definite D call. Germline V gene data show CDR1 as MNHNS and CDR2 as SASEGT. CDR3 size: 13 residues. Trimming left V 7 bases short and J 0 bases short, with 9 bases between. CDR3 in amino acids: CASIEAPNYGYTF. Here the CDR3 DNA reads TGTGCCAGCATCGAGGCCCCTAACTATGGCTACACCTTC.

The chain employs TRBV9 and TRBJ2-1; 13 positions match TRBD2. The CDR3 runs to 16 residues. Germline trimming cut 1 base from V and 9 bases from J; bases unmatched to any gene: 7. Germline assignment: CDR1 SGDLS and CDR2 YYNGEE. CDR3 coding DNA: TGTGCCAGCAGCGTATCTGGACTAGCGGGAGCCGGTGAGCAGTTCTTC. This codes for CASSVSGLAGAGEQFF.

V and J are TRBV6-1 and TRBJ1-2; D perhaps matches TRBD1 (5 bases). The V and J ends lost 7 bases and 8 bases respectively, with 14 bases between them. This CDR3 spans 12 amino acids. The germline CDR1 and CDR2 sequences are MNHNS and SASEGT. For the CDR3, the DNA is TGTGCCAGCATGGGGACGATCAGCGGCTACACCTTC. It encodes CASMGTISGYTF.

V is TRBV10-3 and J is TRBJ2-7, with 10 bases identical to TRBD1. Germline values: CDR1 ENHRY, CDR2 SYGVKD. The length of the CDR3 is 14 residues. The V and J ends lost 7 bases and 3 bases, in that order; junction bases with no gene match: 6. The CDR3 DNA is TGTGCCATCACCCCCGGGACAGGGGACTACGAGCAGTACTTC. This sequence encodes CAITPGTGDYEQYF.